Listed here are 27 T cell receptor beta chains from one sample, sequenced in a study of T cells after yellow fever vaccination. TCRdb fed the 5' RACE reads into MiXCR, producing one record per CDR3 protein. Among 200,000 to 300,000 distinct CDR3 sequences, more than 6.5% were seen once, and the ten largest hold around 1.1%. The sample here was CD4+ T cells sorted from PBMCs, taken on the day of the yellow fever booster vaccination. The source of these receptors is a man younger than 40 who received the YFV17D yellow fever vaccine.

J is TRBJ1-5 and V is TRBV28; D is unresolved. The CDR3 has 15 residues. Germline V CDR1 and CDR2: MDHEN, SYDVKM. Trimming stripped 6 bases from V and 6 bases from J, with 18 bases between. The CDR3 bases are TGTGCCAGCAGCACCGGCAGCGGGAATGGTCAGCCCCAGCATTTT. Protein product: CASSTGSGNGQPQHF.

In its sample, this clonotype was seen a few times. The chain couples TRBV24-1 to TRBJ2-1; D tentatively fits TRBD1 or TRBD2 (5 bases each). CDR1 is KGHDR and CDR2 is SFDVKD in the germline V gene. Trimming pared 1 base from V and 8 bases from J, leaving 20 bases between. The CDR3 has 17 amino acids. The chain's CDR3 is CATSDLSPRGGLHEQFF. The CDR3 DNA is TGTGCCACCAGTGATTTAAGCCCCCGGGGCGGACTCCATGAGCAGTTCTTC.

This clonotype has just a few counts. CDR3 sequence (DNA): TGTGCCAGCAGCTTAGCGACGGGCCCTTACGAGCAGTACTTC. This translates into CASSLATGPYEQYF. The chain uses TRBV7-2 and TRBJ2-7, with D uncertain. Germline assignment: CDR1 SGHTA and CDR2 FQGNSA. Trimming cost V 0 bases and J 4 bases, with 10 bases left between them. The CDR3 has 14 amino acids.

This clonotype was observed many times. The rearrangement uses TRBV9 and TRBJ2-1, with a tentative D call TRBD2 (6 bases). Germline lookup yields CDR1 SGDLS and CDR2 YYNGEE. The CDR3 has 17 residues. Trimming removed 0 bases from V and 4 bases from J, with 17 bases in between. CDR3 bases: TGTGCCAGCAGCGTAGGCCCCTTAGTAGCGGCTTACAATGAGCAGTTCTTC. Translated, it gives CASSVGPLVAAYNEQFF.

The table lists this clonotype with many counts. The CDR3 loop is CASSSPGNYEQYF. The DNA for the CDR3 is TGCGCCAGCAGCTCTCCCGGGAATTACGAGCAGTACTTC. The rearrangement joins TRBV5-1 to TRBJ2-7, with D possibly matching TRBD2 (5 bases). This CDR3 comprises 13 residues. V lost 3 bases and J lost 4, with 11 bases in between. Germline V gives CDR1 SGHRS, CDR2 YFSETQ.

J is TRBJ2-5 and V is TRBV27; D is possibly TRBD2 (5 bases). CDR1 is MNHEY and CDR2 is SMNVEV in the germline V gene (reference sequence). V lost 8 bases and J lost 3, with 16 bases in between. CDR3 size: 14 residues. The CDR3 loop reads CASPPLAGKETQYF. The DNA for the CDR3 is TGTGCCAGCCCCCCCCTGGCCGGGAAAGAGACCCAGTACTTC.

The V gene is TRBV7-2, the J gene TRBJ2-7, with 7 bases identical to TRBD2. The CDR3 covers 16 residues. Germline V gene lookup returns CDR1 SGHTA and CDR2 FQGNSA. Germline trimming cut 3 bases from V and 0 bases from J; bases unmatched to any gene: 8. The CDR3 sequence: CASSFSSGKSSYEQYF. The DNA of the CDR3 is TGTGCCAGCAGCTTTTCTAGCGGTAAGAGCTCCTACGAGCAGTACTTC.

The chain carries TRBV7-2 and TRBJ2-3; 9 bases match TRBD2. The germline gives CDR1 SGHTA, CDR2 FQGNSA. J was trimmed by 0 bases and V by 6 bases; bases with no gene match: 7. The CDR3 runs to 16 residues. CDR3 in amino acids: CASSPGAGGSTDTQYF. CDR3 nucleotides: TGTGCCAGCAGTCCGGGGGCGGGGGGGAGCACAGATACGCAGTATTTT.

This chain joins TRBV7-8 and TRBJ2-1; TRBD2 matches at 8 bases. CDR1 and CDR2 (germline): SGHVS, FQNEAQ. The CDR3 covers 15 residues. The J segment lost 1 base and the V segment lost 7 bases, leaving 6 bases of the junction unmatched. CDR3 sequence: CASNRAGASYNEQFF. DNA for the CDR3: TGTGCCAGCAACAGAGCGGGAGCGTCCTACAATGAGCAGTTCTTC.

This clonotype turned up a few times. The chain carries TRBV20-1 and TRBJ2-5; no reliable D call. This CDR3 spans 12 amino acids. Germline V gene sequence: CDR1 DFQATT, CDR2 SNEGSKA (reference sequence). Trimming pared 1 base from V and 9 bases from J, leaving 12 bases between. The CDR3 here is CSARGPTLAQYF. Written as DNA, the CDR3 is TGCAGTGCTAGAGGGCCGACGCTCGCCCAGTACTTC.

This CDR3 reads CASSTRPGRTDTQYF. The CDR3 DNA follows: TGTGCCAGCAGCACGCGTCCAGGGCGCACAGATACGCAGTATTTT. V and J are TRBV5-6 and TRBJ2-3, with D possibly TRBD1 on 5 matching bases. V was shortened by 4 bases and J by 1 base, with 13 bases between the two germline ends. Germline V CDR1 and CDR2: SGHDT, YYEEEE. This CDR3 is built from 15 residues.

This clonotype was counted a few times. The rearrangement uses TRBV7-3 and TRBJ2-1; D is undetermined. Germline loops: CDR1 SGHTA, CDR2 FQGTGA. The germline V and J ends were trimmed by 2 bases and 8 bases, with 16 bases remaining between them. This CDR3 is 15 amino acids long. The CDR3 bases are TGTGCCAGCAGCTTATCCGGGTTAAAGTTCGATGAGCAGTTCTTC. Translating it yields CASSLSGLKFDEQFF.

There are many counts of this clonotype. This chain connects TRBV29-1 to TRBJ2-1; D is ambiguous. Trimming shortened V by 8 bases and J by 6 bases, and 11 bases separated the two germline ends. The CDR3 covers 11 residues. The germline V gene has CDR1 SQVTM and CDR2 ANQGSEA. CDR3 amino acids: CSSAGPNEQFF. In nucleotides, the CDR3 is TGCAGCTCTGCTGGGCCCAATGAGCAGTTCTTC.

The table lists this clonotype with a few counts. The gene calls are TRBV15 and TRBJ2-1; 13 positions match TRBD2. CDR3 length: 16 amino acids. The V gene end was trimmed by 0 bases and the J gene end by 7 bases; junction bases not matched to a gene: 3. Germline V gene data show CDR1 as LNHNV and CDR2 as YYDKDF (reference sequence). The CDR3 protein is CATSRDGTSGKNEQFF. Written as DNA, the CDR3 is TGTGCCACCAGCAGAGATGGGACTAGCGGGAAAAATGAGCAGTTCTTC.

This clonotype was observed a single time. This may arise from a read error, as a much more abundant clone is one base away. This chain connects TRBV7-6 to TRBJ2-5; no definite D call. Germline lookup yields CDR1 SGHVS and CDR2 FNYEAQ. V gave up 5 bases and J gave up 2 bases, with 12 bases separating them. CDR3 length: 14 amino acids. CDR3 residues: CASSPIETQETQYF. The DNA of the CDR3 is TGTGCCAGCAGCCCAATCGAAACGCAAGAGACCCAGTACTTC.

CDR3 sequence (DNA): TGTGCCAGCAGCGTAGCGGGCGGGAGTTACAATGAGCAGTTCTTC. This translates into CASSVAGGSYNEQFF. This rearrangement joins TRBV9 to TRBJ2-1; TRBD2 agrees at 7 bases. This CDR3 has 15 amino acids. Trimming cost V 0 bases and J 4 bases; bases outside gene matches: 4. Germline V CDR1 and CDR2: SGDLS, YYNGEE.

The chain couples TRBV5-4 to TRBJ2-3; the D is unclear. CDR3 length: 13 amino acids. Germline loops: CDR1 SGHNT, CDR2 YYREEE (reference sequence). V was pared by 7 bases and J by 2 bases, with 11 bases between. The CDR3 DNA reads TGTGCCAGCTCGGAGAGGTACACAGATACGCAGTATTTT. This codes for CASSERYTDTQYF.

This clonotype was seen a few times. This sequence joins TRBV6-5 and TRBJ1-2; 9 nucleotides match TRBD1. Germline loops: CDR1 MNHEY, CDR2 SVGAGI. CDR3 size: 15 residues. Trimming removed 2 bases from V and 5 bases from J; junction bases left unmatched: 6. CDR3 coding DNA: TGTGCCAGCAGTTACCGGACAGGGGTCTATTATGGCTACACCTTC. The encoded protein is CASSYRTGVYYGYTF.

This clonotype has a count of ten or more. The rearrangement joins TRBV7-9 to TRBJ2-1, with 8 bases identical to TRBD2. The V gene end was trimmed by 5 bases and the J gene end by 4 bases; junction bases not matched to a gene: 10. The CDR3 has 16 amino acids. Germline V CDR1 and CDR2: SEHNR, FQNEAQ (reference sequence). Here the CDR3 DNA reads TGTGCCAGCAGCGTGGGACTAGTTGTGCAGTACAATGAGCAGTTCTTC. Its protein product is CASSVGLVVQYNEQFF.

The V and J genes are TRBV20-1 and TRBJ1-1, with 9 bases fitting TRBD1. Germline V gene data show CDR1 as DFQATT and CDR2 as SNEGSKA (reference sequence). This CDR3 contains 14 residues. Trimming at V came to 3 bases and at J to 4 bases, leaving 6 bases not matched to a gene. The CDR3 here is CSASHRGRGTEAFF. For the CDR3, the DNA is TGCAGTGCTAGTCACAGGGGGCGCGGCACTGAAGCTTTCTTT.

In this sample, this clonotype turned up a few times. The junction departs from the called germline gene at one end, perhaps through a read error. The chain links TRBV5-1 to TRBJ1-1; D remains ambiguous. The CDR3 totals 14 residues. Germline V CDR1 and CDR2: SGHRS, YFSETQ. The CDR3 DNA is TGCGCCAGCAGCTTGGGGGGATCGAACGCTGAAGCTTTCTTT. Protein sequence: CASSLGGSNAEAFF.

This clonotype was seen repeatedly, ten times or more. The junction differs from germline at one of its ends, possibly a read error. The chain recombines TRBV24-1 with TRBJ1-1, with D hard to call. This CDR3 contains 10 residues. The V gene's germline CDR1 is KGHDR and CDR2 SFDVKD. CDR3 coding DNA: TGTGCCGCCAGGAACACTGAAGCTTTCTTT. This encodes CAARNTEAFF.

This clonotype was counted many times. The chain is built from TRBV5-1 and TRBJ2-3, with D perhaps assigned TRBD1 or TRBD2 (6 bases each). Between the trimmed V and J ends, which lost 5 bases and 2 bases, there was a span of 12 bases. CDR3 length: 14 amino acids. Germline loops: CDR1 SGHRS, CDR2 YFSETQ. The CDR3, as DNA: TGCGCCAGCAGGGAGGGGACAATCACAGATACGCAGTATTTT. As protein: CASREGTITDTQYF. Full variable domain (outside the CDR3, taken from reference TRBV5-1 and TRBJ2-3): KAGVTQTPRYLIKTRGQQVTLSCSPISGHRSVSWYQQTPGQGLQFLFEYFSETQRNKGNFPGRFSGRQFSNSRSEMNVSTLELGDSALYLCASREGTITDTQYFGPGTRLTVL.

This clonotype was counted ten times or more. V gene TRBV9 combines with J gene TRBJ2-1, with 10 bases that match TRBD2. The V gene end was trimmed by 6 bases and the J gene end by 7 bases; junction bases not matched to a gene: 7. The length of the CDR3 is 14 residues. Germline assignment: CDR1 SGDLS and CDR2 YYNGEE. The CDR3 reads CASTPGLAINEQFF. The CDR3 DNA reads TGTGCCAGCACTCCGGGACTAGCGATTAATGAGCAGTTCTTC.

CDR3 sequence: CSARPGGPLKNEQFF. CDR3 DNA: TGCAGTGCTAGACCCGGTGGCCCTCTAAAGAATGAGCAGTTCTTC. The genes are TRBV20-1 and TRBJ2-1; D unresolved. This CDR3 is built from 15 residues. Germline CDR1 and CDR2: DFQATT and SNEGSKA (reference sequence). V was clipped by 2 bases and J by 7 bases, with 18 bases between them.

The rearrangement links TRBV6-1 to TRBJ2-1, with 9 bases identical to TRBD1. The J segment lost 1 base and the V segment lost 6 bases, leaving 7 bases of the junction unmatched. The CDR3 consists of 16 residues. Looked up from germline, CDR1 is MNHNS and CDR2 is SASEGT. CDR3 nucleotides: TGTGCCAGCAGCTTTTCCGGGACAGGGTCCTACAATGAGCAGTTCTTC. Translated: CASSFSGTGSYNEQFF.

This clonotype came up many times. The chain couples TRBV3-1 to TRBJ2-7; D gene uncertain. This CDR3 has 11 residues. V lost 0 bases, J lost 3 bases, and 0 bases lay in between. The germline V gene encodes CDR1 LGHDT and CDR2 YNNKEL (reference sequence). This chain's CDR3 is CASSQDYEQYF. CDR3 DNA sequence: TGTGCCAGCAGCCAAGACTACGAGCAGTACTTC.